The 8 T cell receptor beta chains below come from one sample, sequenced in a study of T cell responses to AZD1222 COVID-19 vaccine. TCRdb's table, derived via immunoSEQ multiplex PCR, lists solely in-frame clones and lacks some. The sample comprises about 99,000 clones, 87% of which are singletons, and 2.9% rests with the top ten. This specimen was peripheral blood, taken on day 0 of AZD1222 vaccination. The receptors come from an adult in good health.

With regard to this clone: Other DNA sequences within the sample encode an identical CDR3. The chain couples TRBV5-1 to TRBJ2-3; D unresolved. This CDR3 contains 11 residues. V shed 2 bases and J shed 2 bases, with 0 bases lying between them. The germline V gene has CDR1 SGHRS and CDR2 YFSETQ. CDR3 amino acids: CASSFTDTQYF. As DNA, the CDR3 is TGCGCCAGCAGCTTCACAGATACGCAGTATTTT.

The chain has TRBV19 and TRBJ1-1; a weak D match, TRBD1 (5 bases). Germline CDR1 is LNHDA and CDR2 is SQIVND (reference sequence). V was pared by 4 bases and J by 3 bases, with 18 bases between. CDR3 length: 16 residues. The CDR3 nucleotides read TGTGCCAGTAGTACTATTCGGACGGAGGGGTACACTGAAGCTTTCTTT. Protein product: CASSTIRTEGYTEAFF. The full variable domain, in which reference TRBV19 and TRBJ1-1 provide the parts outside the CDR3, is DGGITQSPKYLFRKEGQNVTLSCEQNLNHDAMYWYRQDPGQGLRLIYYSQIVNDFQKGDIAEGYSVSREKKESFPLTVTSAQKNPTAFYLCASSTIRTEGYTEAFFGQGTRLTVV.

This chain connects TRBV7-3 to TRBJ2-7; 7 nucleotides agree with TRBD1. This CDR3 comprises 14 residues. Germline CDR1 reads SGHTA; CDR2 reads FQGTGA. J lost 4 bases, V lost 5 bases, and 8 bases had no gene match. The CDR3 nucleotides read TGTGCCAGCAGCCCAGGGACAGCCATTTACGAGCAGTACTTC. Encoded protein: CASSPGTAIYEQYF.

This chain links TRBV11-3 with TRBJ2-3, with D tentatively TRBD2 (7 bases). Trimming removed 5 bases at V and 0 bases at J, with 12 bases between. The CDR3 consists of 15 residues. The germline V gene has CDR1 SGHNT and CDR2 YENEEA. The CDR3 protein is CASSPGGGSTDTQYF. DNA for the CDR3: TGTGCCAGCAGCCCGGGGGGCGGTAGCACAGATACGCAGTATTTT.

The gene calls are TRBV21-1 and TRBJ2-1; the table assigns TRBD2, which was not confirmed against the DNA. TRBV21-1 is an annotated pseudogene. The length of the CDR3 is 16 residues. The CDR3 DNA is TGTGCCAGCAGCTCGCGAACTAGCGGGCTCTACAATGAGCAGTTCTTC. The encoded protein is CASSSRTSGLYNEQFF.

The V and J genes are TRBV4-3 and TRBJ1-3; 8 nucleotides match TRBD1. The CDR3 is 17 amino acids. Germline V gives CDR1 LGHNA, CDR2 YSLEER. The junction had 6 bases not matched to a gene; V was cut back by 0 bases and J by 2 bases. The CDR3 nucleotides are TGCGCCAGCAGCCAAGAAATACCACAGGGGGCTGGAAACACCATATATTTT. Translated, it gives CASSQEIPQGAGNTIYF.

This clone was seen only once. The chain combines TRBV2 with TRBJ2-4; no definite D call. V lost 7 bases, J lost 0 bases, and 7 bases lay in between. CDR1 and CDR2 (germline): SNHLY, FYNNEI. CDR3 size: 13 residues. CDR3 sequence reads: CASNGQAKNIQYF. In DNA, the CDR3 is TGTGCCAGCAATGGGCAAGCCAAAAACATTCAGTACTTC.

The chain combines TRBV2 with TRBJ1-3; TRBD1 is a possible D gene (6 bases). V was cut by 7 bases and J by 7 bases, with 20 bases left in between. The CDR3 covers 15 residues. The germline CDR1 and CDR2 sequences are SNHLY and FYNNEI. This CDR3 is CASISQGGALNTIYF. The CDR3 DNA reads TGTGCCAGCATATCACAGGGAGGAGCCCTTAACACCATATATTTT.